Each of the 27 T cell receptor beta chains below was sequenced from the same sample in a study of blood T cells in healthy people across ages. A second PCR of 7 to 11 cycles used a sample-barcoded 5' primer and a J-beta primer mix. TCRdb processed the 5' RACE reads anew with MiXCR; each CDR3 protein has one entry. Of around 1,500,000 distinct CDR3 sequences detected, approximately 30% appear once; the ten largest clones hold 7.7%. The specimen was blood. The receptors shown here come from a woman aged 25-40 years in good health.

The genes are TRBV5-1 and TRBJ1-2, with a weak D call TRBD1 (6 bases). This CDR3 comprises 14 residues. V was shortened by 3 bases and J by 7 bases, with 16 bases between the two germline ends. Looked up from germline, CDR1 is SGHRS and CDR2 is YFSETQ. CDR3 sequence (DNA): TGCGCCAGCAGCTCTCCCGAGGGACATAGTGGCTACACCTTC. This sequence encodes CASSSPEGHSGYTF.

This clonotype was counted many times. The chain combines TRBV24-1 with TRBJ2-6; D gene ambiguous. Germline CDR1 reads KGHDR; CDR2 reads SFDVKD. Trimming cost V 9 bases and J 0 bases, with 11 bases left between them. This CDR3 is built from 15 residues. The CDR3, as DNA: TGTGCCACCTCAGCACACGGCTCTGGGGCCAACGTCCTGACTTTC. Protein sequence: CATSAHGSGANVLTF.

This rearrangement joins TRBV6-6 to TRBJ1-2; D is possibly TRBD1 (5 bases). In germline, CDR1 is MNHNY, CDR2 SVGAGI (reference sequence). This CDR3 contains 13 residues. V was cut by 10 bases and J by 4 bases, with 16 bases left in between. CDR3 DNA: TGTGCCACCCAAGGACAAACCGTCTATGGCTACACCTTC. The encoded protein is CATQGQTVYGYTF.

As to this clonotype: Sequence at one end of the junction differs from germline and may be a read error. This chain links TRBV4-1 with TRBJ2-3; D gene ambiguous. The CDR3 covers 13 residues. Germline V gives CDR1 MGHRA, CDR2 YSYEKL. CDR3 loop: CASSQEALHTRYF. The DNA for the CDR3 is TGCGCCAGCAGCCAAGAAGCCCTACATACGCGGTATTTT.

This clonotype has a handful of counts. This chain joins TRBV25-1 and TRBJ2-5, with 9 bases fitting TRBD2. CDR3 size: 16 residues. The junction had 12 bases not matched to a gene; V was cut back by 1 base and J by 9 bases. Germline V gene sequence: CDR1 MGHDK, CDR2 SYGVNS. The CDR3: CASSESGLAGRMAQYF. The CDR3 DNA reads TGTGCCAGCAGTGAATCTGGGCTAGCGGGAAGAATGGCCCAGTACTTC.

This clonotype was detected a few times. This rearrangement joins TRBV28 to TRBJ2-5; D unresolved. The tail of the sequence fits TRBJ2-7 better, so the J call may be wrong. This CDR3 has 12 amino acids. Germline V gene lookup returns CDR1 MDHEN and CDR2 SYDVKM. CDR3: CATKKGINEQYF. The CDR3 DNA reads TGTGCCACCAAGAAGGGAATCAACGAGCAGTACTTC.

Only a few counts were recorded for this clonotype. The rearrangement joins TRBV14 to TRBJ2-3; 7 bases are a match to TRBD2. CDR3 length: 15 amino acids. Germline CDR1 and CDR2: SGHDN and FVKESK. Trimming took 0 bases from V and 2 from J; bases not matched to a gene: 2. CDR3 residues: CASSQELAPTDTQYF. In DNA form, the CDR3 reads TGTGCCAGCAGCCAAGAACTAGCGCCCACAGATACGCAGTATTTT.

V is TRBV7-2 and J is TRBJ2-1; D not certain. Germline V lookup: CDR1 SGHTA, CDR2 FQGNSA. The CDR3 loop spans 17 amino acids. With 2 bases removed from V and 8 bases from J, the gap between germline ends came to 22 bases. The CDR3 here is CASSLRSRWVGRDEQFF. In DNA, the CDR3 is TGTGCCAGCAGCTTACGATCTCGGTGGGTAGGACGGGATGAGCAGTTCTTC.

CDR3 in DNA: TGTGCCAGCAGTGACAACTGGGGCCTAGCCAAAAACATTCAGTACTTC. Its protein is CASSDNWGLAKNIQYF. The chain recombines TRBV25-1 with TRBJ2-4, with a weak D call TRBD1 (5 bases). V was pared by 3 bases and J by 0 bases, with 12 bases between. The CDR3 is 16 amino acids. The germline V gene has CDR1 MGHDK and CDR2 SYGVNS.

The table lists this clonotype with a few counts. Just one base apart from a much larger clone, this may be a read error. The CDR3 protein is CSAIAGALDRTF. CDR3 nucleotide sequence: TGCAGTGCGATAGCGGGAGCTTTGGACCGGACTTTC. The chain recombines TRBV20-1 with TRBJ2-6, with 9 bases lining up with TRBD2. CDR3 size: 12 residues. Looked up from germline, CDR1 is DFQATT and CDR2 is SNEGSKA (reference sequence). After removal of 6 bases from V and 18 bases from J, the junction contained 12 bases not matched to a gene.

This clonotype is a singleton in its sample. The gene calls are TRBV28 and TRBJ2-5, with 7 positions matching TRBD1. The CDR3 covers 15 residues. The J segment lost 1 base and the V segment lost 4 bases, leaving 6 bases of the junction unmatched. Germline V CDR1 and CDR2: MDHEN, SYDVKM. CDR3 amino acids: CASSSGGQAQETQYF. The CDR3 region has the DNA TGTGCCAGCAGTTCCGGAGGACAGGCCCAAGAGACCCAGTACTTC.

The chain links TRBV5-6 to TRBJ1-2, with D perhaps TRBD1 (5 bases). Trimming stripped 2 bases from V and 3 bases from J, with 11 bases between. The germline gives CDR1 SGHDT, CDR2 YYEEEE. The length of the CDR3 is 14 residues. CDR3 in DNA: TGTGCCAGCAGCTTCGGCAGCAGGGACTATGGCTACACCTTC. This translates into CASSFGSRDYGYTF.

V and J are TRBV12-3 or TRBV12-4 and TRBJ1-3, with 11 bases aligning to TRBD1. With 5 bases clipped from V and 2 bases from J, the junction kept 5 bases outside the gene matches. The CDR3 has 16 amino acids. The CDR3 sequence: CASSGQGADAGNTIYF. The CDR3 nucleotides are TGTGCCAGCAGTGGACAGGGGGCGGACGCTGGAAACACCATATATTTT.

The gene calls are TRBV24-1 and TRBJ2-3; 8 positions agree with TRBD2. The CDR3 has 15 residues. Trimming cost V 7 bases and J 3 bases; bases outside gene matches: 8. Germline V lookup: CDR1 KGHDR, CDR2 SFDVKD. In DNA, the CDR3 is TGTGCCACCAGCCTGCCGGGAGGGGGTACAGATACGCAGTATTTT. Translation gives CATSLPGGGTDTQYF.

This clonotype was seen a few times. This sequence joins TRBV7-9 and TRBJ1-2; no definite D call. V shed 5 bases and J shed 3 bases, with 10 bases lying between them. This CDR3 has 13 residues. CDR1 and CDR2 from the germline V gene are SEHNR and FQNEAQ (reference sequence). The CDR3 loop reads CASSDDGDYGYTF. The CDR3 DNA sequence: TGTGCCAGCAGCGACGACGGGGACTATGGCTACACCTTC.

The chain combines TRBV7-9 with TRBJ1-5, with 7 bases fitting TRBD1. The ends lost 3 bases at V and 3 bases at J; junction bases unmatched: 5. The CDR3 consists of 15 residues. CDR1 is SEHNR, CDR2 FQNEAQ, per germline (reference sequence). The CDR3 DNA sequence: TGTGCCAGCAGCTTTACAGGGGCAGACAATCAGCCCCAGCATTTT. This encodes CASSFTGADNQPQHF.

This clonotype was counted once. This may come from a read error, since a much larger clone is one base off. This CDR3 reads CSVLFPGGWPQHF. The CDR3 DNA sequence: TGCAGCGTTCTCTTTCCAGGGGGCTGGCCCCAGCATTTT. The chain recombines TRBV29-1 with TRBJ1-5, with TRBD1 matching over 8 bases. V gave up 5 bases and J gave up 9 bases; unmatched junction bases: 9. CDR3 length: 13 residues. Germline assignment: CDR1 SQVTM and CDR2 ANQGSEA.

This clonotype was counted a single time. The chain uses TRBV2 and TRBJ1-1; tentatively, D is TRBD1 (5 bases). Looked up from germline, CDR1 is SNHLY and CDR2 is FYNNEI. V was pared by 10 bases and J by 7 bases, with 22 bases between. The CDR3 sequence is 14 residues long. CDR3 DNA: TGTGCCACGAGCCTTCAGGTAGGACAACTTGAAGCTTTCTTT. Translated: CATSLQVGQLEAFF.

This clonotype turned up a few times. This chain connects TRBV28 to TRBJ1-2, with a tentative D call TRBD1 (5 bases). V was shortened by 1 base and J by 7 bases, with 13 bases between the two germline ends. Looked up from germline, CDR1 is MDHEN and CDR2 is SYDVKM. The CDR3 extends over 14 amino acids. CDR3 sequence (DNA): TGTGCCAGCAGTTTATCGGCAGGGATAGGTGGCTACACCTTC. Encoded protein: CASSLSAGIGGYTF.

In the case of this clonotype: Since a much larger clone is just one base distant, this may be a read error. The rearrangement uses TRBV6-5 and TRBJ2-7; 8 bases line up with TRBD1. Germline CDR1 is MNHEY and CDR2 is SVGAGI. This CDR3 contains 12 residues. The CDR3 protein is CVSNDRGHEQYF. CDR3 sequence (DNA): TGTGTCAGCAACGACAGGGGCCACGAGCAGTACTTC.

CDR3 sequence (DNA): TGTGCCAGCAGCTTAGGAGCTAGCGGGGCCTCGGGCACAGATACGCAGTATTTT. This gives the protein CASSLGASGASGTDTQYF. J is TRBJ2-3 and V is TRBV11-2, with 9 bases fitting TRBD2. CDR3 size: 18 residues. The germline V gene has CDR1 SGHAT and CDR2 FQNNGV. With 1 base clipped from V and 1 base from J, the junction kept 9 bases outside the gene matches.

A few counts support this clonotype. The chain is built from TRBV5-6 and TRBJ2-7; 9 positions agree with TRBD1. CDR1 and CDR2 (germline): SGHDT, YYEEEE. The ends lost 4 bases at V and 6 bases at J; junction bases unmatched: 11. The CDR3 sequence is 15 residues long. CDR3 nucleotide sequence: TGTGCCAGCAGCAGCCGGGACAGGGTTTACAGCGAGCAGTACTTC. As protein: CASSSRDRVYSEQYF. Full variable domain (missing parts from reference TRBV5-6 and TRBJ2-7): DAGVTQSPTHLIKTRGQQVTLRCSPKSGHDTVSWYQQALGQGPQFIFQYYEEEERQRGNFPDRFSGHQFPNYSSELNVNALLLGDSALYLCASSSRDRVYSEQYFGPGTRLTVT.

This sequence joins TRBV5-4 and TRBJ1-2, with 8 nucleotides matching TRBD1. J was trimmed by 5 bases and V by 5 bases; bases with no gene match: 11. Germline CDR1 is SGHNT and CDR2 is YYREEE (reference sequence). The CDR3 length is 15 residues. CDR3 sequence reads: CASRAQDRGAYGYTF. The CDR3 nucleotides are TGTGCCAGCAGGGCACAAGACAGGGGCGCTTATGGCTACACCTTC.

This chain uses TRBV7-2 with TRBJ2-4, with D unclear. Matching the DNA end better, TRBJ2-7 makes the J call doubtful. CDR3 size: 15 residues. From germline, CDR1 is SGHTA and CDR2 FQGNSA. For the CDR3, the DNA is TGTGCCAGCAGCTTGGCCGGTCGGTTACAATACGAGCAGTACTTC. Translation: CASSLAGRLQYEQYF.

This chain uses TRBV7-2 with TRBJ2-4, with D uncertain. Germline loops: CDR1 SGHTA, CDR2 FQGNSA. The CDR3 covers 14 residues. V was trimmed by 2 bases and J by 13 bases, leaving 18 bases between them. The CDR3 sequence is CASSLTLPYNEQYF. CDR3 coding DNA: TGTGCCAGCAGCTTAACCCTCCCCTACAATGAGCAGTACTTC.

In regard to this clonotype: At one end, the junction sequence differs from germline, possibly due to a read error. This sequence joins TRBV28 and TRBJ1-2; D gene uncertain. There are 15 residues in the CDR3. Germline V gene lookup returns CDR1 MDHEN and CDR2 SYDVKM. The CDR3 here is CACSLTLLFNYGYTF. CDR3 sequence (DNA): TGTGCCTGCAGTTTGACGCTTCTGTTCAACTATGGCTACACCTTC.

The chain is built from TRBV12-3 or TRBV12-4 and TRBJ2-5; 7 bases match TRBD1. V lost 2 bases to trimming and J lost 3 bases; unmatched junction nucleotides: 3. The CDR3 has 14 residues. The chain's CDR3 is CASSLRDRKETQYF. The CDR3 region has the DNA TGTGCCAGCAGTTTAAGGGACAGAAAAGAGACCCAGTACTTC.